These 30 T cell receptor beta chains originate from one sample sequenced in a study of shared clonotypes between healthy human individuals. Measured with immunoSEQ multiplex PCR; TCRdb has only the in-frame clones, and not every one. Of about 710,000 clones in the sample, 55% to 85% are singletons; the top ten hold around 1.7%. The material sequenced was memory CD4+ T cells sorted from blood. Subset reported: CD45RA-negative fraction. The origin of the receptors is a young woman in good health.

CDR3 coding DNA: TGTGCCAGCAGCTTAGGCGGGAGGCAAGAGACCCAGTACTTC. This sequence encodes CASSLGGRQETQYF. The chain joins TRBV27 to TRBJ2-5; 8 bases map to TRBD2. Germline trimming cut 6 bases from V and 2 bases from J; bases unmatched to any gene: 5. The CDR3 spans 14 residues. Germline V gene sequence: CDR1 MNHEY, CDR2 SMNVEV (reference sequence).

This clone was counted between two and nine times. J is TRBJ2-7 and V is TRBV7-8; 14 bases line up with TRBD2. This CDR3 has 15 amino acids. Germline CDR1 and CDR2: SGHVS and FQNEAQ. After removal of 5 bases from V and 5 bases from J, the junction contained 5 bases not matched to a gene. CDR3 in DNA: TGTGCCAGCAGCACACCGGGACTAGCGGGAGACGAGCAGTACTTC. The encoded protein is CASSTPGLAGDEQYF.

The chain recombines TRBV7-9 with TRBJ2-2; D remains ambiguous. Germline V lookup: CDR1 SEHNR, CDR2 FQNEAQ (reference sequence). Trimming removed 3 bases at V and 5 bases at J, with 10 bases between. This CDR3 comprises 14 residues. The CDR3 reads CASSFQFGTGELFF. The DNA for the CDR3 is TGTGCCAGCAGCTTTCAGTTCGGGACCGGGGAGCTGTTTTTT.

This clone has only a few counts. The rearrangement joins TRBV18 to TRBJ2-1, with D possibly matching TRBD2 (6 bases). Per germline, CDR1 KGHSH and CDR2 LQKENI. The ends were cut back, 6 bases at V and 6 bases at J, with 15 bases in the middle. This CDR3 contains 14 residues. CDR3 in amino acids: CASSQVGGRNEQFF. As DNA, the CDR3 is TGTGCCAGCTCCCAGGTCGGGGGTCGCAATGAGCAGTTCTTC.

The gene calls are TRBV6-1 and TRBJ2-3; D possibly corresponds to TRBD1 (6 bases). The CDR3 has 14 amino acids. V was trimmed by 6 bases and J by 0 bases, leaving 10 bases between them. CDR1 is MNHNS and CDR2 is SASEGT in the germline V gene. This CDR3 reads CASRYRVSTDTQYF. The CDR3 DNA is TGTGCCAGCAGATACAGGGTTAGCACAGATACGCAGTATTTT.

This clone was seen ten or more times. V gene TRBV14 combines with J gene TRBJ1-2, with 7 nucleotides matching TRBD1. The V and J ends lost 3 bases and 5 bases, in that order; junction bases with no gene match: 9. The germline CDR1 and CDR2 sequences are SGHDN and FVKESK. This CDR3 region has 15 residues. The CDR3 DNA reads as TGTGCCAGCAGCCACACCAGACAGGGCTGGTATGGCTACACCTTC. Its translation is CASSHTRQGWYGYTF.

V usage is TRBV4-2 and J usage is TRBJ2-5, with 7 bases lining up with TRBD2. The CDR3 spans 19 residues. V was pared by 0 bases and J by 0 bases, with 13 bases of the junction left unmatched. Germline V gene lookup returns CDR1 LGHNA and CDR2 YNFKEQ. CDR3 loop: CASSQEVPSGRTYQETQYF. The CDR3 nucleotides read TGTGCCAGCAGCCAAGAAGTCCCCTCCGGGAGGACGTACCAAGAGACCCAGTACTTC.

The chain combines TRBV6-1 with TRBJ2-7; TRBD2 aligns across 12 bases. V was pared by 7 bases and J by 2 bases, with 6 bases of the junction left unmatched. Germline-derived CDR1 and CDR2 are MNHNS and SASEGT. The CDR3 extends over 15 amino acids. The CDR3 spells CASTGLAGTPYEQYF. CDR3 DNA sequence: TGTGCCAGCACCGGACTAGCGGGAACCCCCTACGAGCAGTACTTC.

This clone came up a few times. The chain recombines TRBV9 with TRBJ1-1; D might be TRBD1 (6 bases). V lost 4 bases, J lost 0 bases, and 16 bases lay in between. The CDR3 consists of 16 residues. The germline CDR1 and CDR2 sequences are SGDLS and YYNGEE. CDR3 region: CASSTPSGGLNTEAFF. In DNA, the CDR3 is TGTGCCAGCAGCACCCCTTCGGGGGGGCTGAACACTGAAGCTTTCTTT.

This clone came up a few times. The rearrangement joins TRBV9 to TRBJ2-1; TRBD1 aligns across 12 bases. V trimming: 0 bases; J trimming: 0 bases; junction bases outside the gene matches: 10. The CDR3 has 20 amino acids. Germline assignment: CDR1 SGDLS and CDR2 YYNGEE. CDR3 protein: CASSVEGTGGLAASYNEQFF. The CDR3, as DNA: TGTGCCAGCAGCGTAGAGGGGACAGGGGGCTTAGCGGCCTCCTACAATGAGCAGTTCTTC.

Comment on this clone: Distinct nucleotide sequences in the sample also encode this CDR3. This sequence joins TRBV28 and TRBJ2-1, with 7 bases identical to TRBD2. CDR3 length equals 14 residues. The V gene end was trimmed by 2 bases and the J gene end by 3 bases; junction bases not matched to a gene: 1. Germline V gives CDR1 MDHEN, CDR2 SYDVKM. CDR3 protein: CASSLAGVYNEQFF. The CDR3 DNA is TGTGCCAGCAGTTTAGCGGGAGTCTACAATGAGCAGTTCTTC.

V usage is TRBV4-1 and J usage is TRBJ2-5, with 9 bases identical to TRBD2. The trim removed 1 base at V and 3 bases at J, leaving 12 bases unmatched. Germline V gene data show CDR1 as MGHRA and CDR2 as YSYEKL. The CDR3 has 18 residues. The CDR3 nucleotides read TGCGCCAGCAGCCAAGGGGTTGGAGCGGGAGGTCTGGAAGAGACCCAGTACTTC. Amino acids: CASSQGVGAGGLEETQYF.

This sequence joins TRBV19 and TRBJ2-5; D possibly corresponds to TRBD2 (6 bases). CDR1 and CDR2 from the germline V gene are LNHDA and SQIVND (reference sequence). V dropped 8 bases and J dropped 4 bases, with 20 bases sitting between them. The CDR3 has 15 amino acids. The CDR3 nucleotides are TGTGCCAGTGCCAACATCCCGGGAGTGGGAGAGACCCAGTACTTC. The encoded protein is CASANIPGVGETQYF. The variable domain in full, completed from reference TRBV19 and TRBJ2-5, reads DGGITQSPKYLFRKEGQNVTLSCEQNLNHDAMYWYRQDPGQGLRLIYYSQIVNDFQKGDIAEGYSVSREKKESFPLTVTSAQKNPTAFYLCASANIPGVGETQYFGPGTRLLVL.

This clone was observed a handful of times. The chain has TRBV7-9 and TRBJ2-7, with D maybe TRBD2 (5 bases). The CDR3 loop spans 15 amino acids. The germline V gene encodes CDR1 SEHNR and CDR2 FQNEAQ (reference sequence). Trimming cost V 1 base and J 2 bases, with 12 bases left between them. This CDR3 is CASSLGRASTYEQYF. CDR3 in DNA: TGTGCCAGCAGCTTAGGGCGGGCTTCTACCTACGAGCAGTACTTC.

The chain employs TRBV4-1 and TRBJ1-1, with D tentatively TRBD1 (5 bases). Germline V gene sequence: CDR1 MGHRA, CDR2 YSYEKL. V lost 1 base, J lost 3 bases, and 12 bases lay in between. The length of the CDR3 is 15 residues. CDR3 protein: CASSQGGRRDTEAFF. DNA of the CDR3: TGCGCCAGCAGCCAAGGGGGCAGGCGGGACACTGAAGCTTTCTTT.

Turning to this clone: Other DNA sequences in the same sample also yield this CDR3. The V call is TRBV7-8, the J call TRBJ2-1; 13 bases are shared with TRBD2. With V trimmed by 3 bases and J by 4 bases, 3 bases remained unmatched. Germline CDR1 reads SGHVS; CDR2 reads FQNEAQ. This CDR3 region has 16 residues. Written as DNA, the CDR3 is TGTGCCAGCAGCTTCTCGGGACTAGCGGGGTACAATGAGCAGTTCTTC. Protein product: CASSFSGLAGYNEQFF.

J is TRBJ2-3 and V is TRBV19, with TRBD1 matching over 7 bases. J lost 14 bases, V lost 4 bases, and 15 bases had no gene match. The CDR3 is 14 residues long. Per germline, CDR1 LNHDA and CDR2 SQIVND (reference sequence). The CDR3 loop is CASSNPGDSLIRYF. In nucleotides, the CDR3 is TGTGCCAGTAGTAACCCCGGGGACAGTCTAATCCGGTATTTT.

This chain joins TRBV19 and TRBJ1-3; D gene ambiguous. CDR1 LNHDA and CDR2 SQIVND come from the germline V gene (reference sequence). V was cut by 5 bases and J by 0 bases, with 14 bases left in between. CDR3 size: 16 residues. CDR3 residues: CASSGQPVYSGNTIYF. The DNA for the CDR3 is TGTGCCAGTAGTGGGCAGCCGGTCTACTCTGGAAACACCATATATTTT. The variable domain in full, with the rest retrieved from reference TRBV19 and TRBJ1-3, is DGGITQSPKYLFRKEGQNVTLSCEQNLNHDAMYWYRQDPGQGLRLIYYSQIVNDFQKGDIAEGYSVSREKKESFPLTVTSAQKNPTAFYLCASSGQPVYSGNTIYFGEGSWLTVV.

The V gene is TRBV7-3, the J gene TRBJ1-1; no reliable D call. This CDR3 contains 14 residues. V lost 5 bases, J lost 6 bases, and 16 bases lay in between. Germline V CDR1 and CDR2: SGHTA, FQGTGA. This CDR3 reads CASSPNIGLSEAFF. CDR3 sequence (DNA): TGTGCCAGCAGCCCGAACATAGGGCTCTCTGAAGCTTTCTTT.

The rearrangement uses TRBV5-8 and TRBJ1-1; weak D call: TRBD1 (5 bases). Germline lookup yields CDR1 SGHTS and CDR2 YDEGEE. The V gene lost 5 bases and the J gene lost 8 bases, with 22 bases spanning the gap. The CDR3 totals 15 residues. The CDR3 bases are TGTGCCAGCAGGGAGAGACAGTTGGCGGGTCGGGAAGCTTTCTTT. Translating it yields CASRERQLAGREAFF.

This chain joins TRBV5-1 and TRBJ2-2; 7 positions agree with TRBD2. The CDR3 extends over 15 amino acids. The germline V gene has CDR1 SGHRS and CDR2 YFSETQ. The V and J ends lost 4 bases and 9 bases, in that order; junction bases with no gene match: 12. For the CDR3, the DNA is TGCGCCAGCAGCAAGACTAGCCAGGTTGTCCGGGAGCTGTTTTTT. Its translation is CASSKTSQVVRELFF. Combining the CDR3 with reference TRBV5-1 and TRBJ2-2 gives the whole variable domain KAGVTQTPRYLIKTRGQQVTLSCSPISGHRSVSWYQQTPGQGLQFLFEYFSETQRNKGNFPGRFSGRQFSNSRSEMNVSTLELGDSALYLCASSKTSQVVRELFFGEGSRLTVL.

This sequence joins TRBV2 and TRBJ1-4; no firm D call. The CDR3 length is 14 residues. V lost 4 bases and J lost 6, with 12 bases in between. Germline V gene data show CDR1 as SNHLY and CDR2 as FYNNEI. This chain's CDR3 is CASSVLGSDEKLFF. The CDR3 DNA reads as TGTGCCAGCAGTGTTTTGGGGTCGGATGAAAAACTGTTTTTT.

V gene TRBV5-6 combines with J gene TRBJ2-7; a weak D match, TRBD1 (6 bases). V dropped 4 bases and J dropped 2 bases, with 25 bases sitting between them. CDR1 and CDR2 from the germline V gene are SGHDT and YYEEEE. CDR3 size: 18 residues. The CDR3 region has the DNA TGTGCCAGCAGCGGCCAGGGAACCGCAGGGGAATTCACCTACGAGCAGTACTTC. Translating gives CASSGQGTAGEFTYEQYF.

This chain joins TRBV5-8 and TRBJ1-4, with a weak D call TRBD1 (6 bases). Germline lookup yields CDR1 SGHTS and CDR2 YDEGEE. The CDR3 runs 15 residues. V was shortened by 0 bases and J by 4 bases, with 10 bases between the two germline ends. This chain's CDR3 is CASSLGTDLNEKLFF. The CDR3, as DNA: TGTGCCAGCAGCTTGGGGACAGATCTTAATGAAAAACTGTTTTTT. Using reference TRBV5-8 and TRBJ1-4 for the parts outside the CDR3, the full variable domain is EAGVTQSPTHLIKTRGQQATLRCSPISGHTSVYWYQQALGLGLQFLLWYDEGEERNRGNFPPRFSGRQFPNYSSELNVNALELEDSALYLCASSLGTDLNEKLFFGSGTQLSVL.

The rearrangement links TRBV6-1 to TRBJ1-3; TRBD1 matches at 7 bases. The CDR3 sequence is 15 residues long. Germline CDR1 and CDR2: MNHNS and SASEGT. V dropped 6 bases and J dropped 0; count of bases not matched to a gene: 5. The CDR3 DNA follows: TGTGCCAGCAGGGGACAGATCACCTCTGGAAACACCATATATTTT. Protein: CASRGQITSGNTIYF.

This clone was counted only a few times. The chain employs TRBV5-1 and TRBJ1-1; weak D call: TRBD1 (6 bases). V was shortened by 0 bases and J by 6 bases, with 9 bases between the two germline ends. The CDR3 totals 13 residues. CDR1 is SGHRS and CDR2 is YFSETQ in the germline V gene. The CDR3 bases are TGCGCCAGCAGCTTGGGCAGGGGATCTGAAGCTTTCTTT. This sequence encodes CASSLGRGSEAFF.

The chain has TRBV5-1 and TRBJ2-1, with D unclear. This CDR3 contains 12 residues. V lost 6 bases to trimming and J lost 9 bases, with 13 bases between them. Germline V gene sequence: CDR1 SGHRS, CDR2 YFSETQ. CDR3 residues: CASIPDFGEQFF. CDR3 bases: TGCGCCAGCATTCCCGACTTTGGTGAGCAGTTCTTC.

This rearrangement joins TRBV11-1 to TRBJ2-7, with 8 bases that match TRBD2. CDR3 length: 14 amino acids. The germline gives CDR1 SGHAT, CDR2 FQDESV (reference sequence). The trim removed 0 bases at V and 3 bases at J, leaving 1 base unmatched. The chain's CDR3 is CASSLAGTSYEQYF. For the CDR3, the DNA is TGTGCCAGCAGCTTAGCGGGGACTAGCTACGAGCAGTACTTC.

About this clone itself: This sample includes further DNA sequences coding for the same CDR3. The gene calls are TRBV4-1 and TRBJ2-5; no reliable D call. This CDR3 comprises 13 residues. Germline CDR1 MGHRA, CDR2 YSYEKL. With 1 base removed from V and 2 bases from J, the gap between germline ends came to 5 bases. The CDR3 loop reads CASSQGRQETQYF. The CDR3 DNA is TGCGCCAGCAGCCAAGGGCGACAAGAGACCCAGTACTTC.

V is TRBV6-1 and J is TRBJ2-5; D not resolved. The CDR3 consists of 12 residues. Trimming took 5 bases from V and 4 from J, leaving 8 bases between them. Germline CDR1 and CDR2: MNHNS and SASEGT. The CDR3 region is CASSRTRETQYF. The CDR3, as DNA: TGTGCCAGCAGTAGGACGCGAGAGACCCAGTACTTC.